What follows describes a single T cell receptor (beta chain). The antigen is not known. CDR3 length equals 14 residues. Germline loops: CDR1 MGHRA, CDR2 YSYEKL. Trimming cost V 3 bases and J 0 bases, with 8 bases left between them. The source of the sample is a study of OX40 agonist ivuxolimab in advanced cancers. Whole-study context: Each dose-escalation patient presented with hepatocellular carcinoma, melanoma, renal cell or head and neck cancer. Of the patients, three showed partial responses, one with hepatocellular carcinoma and two with cutaneous melanoma. Study-level points and caveats: Averaged across samples, CD8+ T cells carried more expanded clones than CD4+ did.

TCRdb keeps only in-frame clones here, not all; method: immunoSEQ multiplex PCR. The sample contains roughly 33,000 clones, 80% to 85% of which appear only once. The chain links TRBV4-1 to TRBJ1-1; no clear D. The input for sequencing was CD4+ or CD8+ T cells sorted from blood, taken in a trial of the OX40 agonist ivuxolimab. This TCR derives from an adult with an advanced solid tumor such as melanoma, head and neck, liver or kidney cancer. The CDR3 here is CASSQDVMNTEAFF. CDR3 DNA sequence: TGCGCCAGCAGCCAGGATGTTATGAACACTGAAGCTTTCTTT.